This T cell receptor beta chain was sequenced during a study of T cell responses to AZD1222 COVID-19 vaccine. Study-wide results and limits: Vaccine-associated CD4 TCRs ranged over spike, dominating at 160-218 and 743-854. Seropositivity was recorded at baseline in only a handful of AZD1222 recipients. The study reported that nearly half of spike-specific TCRs target unmutated variant regions.

Germline V gene lookup returns CDR1 LGHNA and CDR2 YSLEER. The germline V and J ends were trimmed by 4 bases and 6 bases, with 17 bases remaining between them. The CDR3 runs to 15 residues. Generated by immunoSEQ multiplex PCR, the TCRdb table keeps only in-frame clones and is missing some. This sample yields 90,000 to 150,000 clones, of which under 85% are seen a single time; about 6.2% belongs to the top ten. Note on this clone: Its antigen is not known.

This receptor was obtained from an adult in good health. This chain joins TRBV4-3 and TRBJ2-3; perhaps D is TRBD1 or TRBD2 (5 bases each). The material sequenced was peripheral blood, taken on day 0 of AZD1222 vaccination. In nucleotides, the CDR3 is TGCGCCAGCAGCCTTTCCGGGACGCTGGCCGATACGCAGTATTTT. This translates into CASSLSGTLADTQYF.